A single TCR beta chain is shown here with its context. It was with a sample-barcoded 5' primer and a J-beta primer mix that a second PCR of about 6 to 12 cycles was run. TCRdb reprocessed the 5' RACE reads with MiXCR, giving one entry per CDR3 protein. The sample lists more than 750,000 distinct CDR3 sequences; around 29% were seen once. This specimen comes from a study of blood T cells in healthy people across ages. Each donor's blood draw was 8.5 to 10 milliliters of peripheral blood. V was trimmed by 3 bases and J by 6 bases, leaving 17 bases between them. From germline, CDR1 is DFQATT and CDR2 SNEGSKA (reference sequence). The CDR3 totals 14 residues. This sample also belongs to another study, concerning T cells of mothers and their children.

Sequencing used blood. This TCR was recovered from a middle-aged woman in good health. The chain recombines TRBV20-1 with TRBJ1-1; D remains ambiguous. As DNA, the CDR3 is TGCAGTGCTAGGGAGGGTGGCCTGGGCCCTGAAGCTTTCTTT. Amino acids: CSAREGGLGPEAFF.